This is a list of T cell receptor beta chains from one sample in a study of glioma-infiltrating T cells after dendritic cell vaccination. The table came from immunoSEQ multiplex PCR; TCRdb's copy has only in-frame clones and leaves some out. The sample records 85,000 to 95,000 clones, 85% to 90% being singletons. The sequencing here drew on blood, taken before dendritic cell vaccination. All receptors derive from a human donor with glioblastoma. CDR3s include the opening cysteine and the closing phenylalanine or tryptophan. The D gene is left open where the match is weak. The listing skips clone size in some rows; elsewhere it reads once, few, many or a size class.

J: TRBJ1-1
size: NA
D: NA
V: TRBV5-5
CDR3: CASSLIESEAFF
DNA: TGTGCCAGCAGCTTAATAGAATCTGAAGCTTTCTTT

J: TRBJ1-1
size: NA
D: TRBD1
V: TRBV29-1
CDR3: CSALDRATEAFF
DNA: TGCAGCGCTCTAGACAGGGCGACTGAAGCTTTCTTT

J: TRBJ2-7
size: NA
D: NA
V: TRBV7-2
CDR3: CASSQRDRPYEQYF
DNA: TGTGCCAGCAGCCAGCGGGACAGGCCCTACGAGCAGTACTTC

J: TRBJ2-2
size: NA
D: NA
V: TRBV6-7
CDR3: CAKPVVRIAGELFF
DNA: TGTGCCAAACCGGTAGTGAGGATAGCCGGGGAGCTGTTTTTT

J: TRBJ2-7
size: NA
D: NA
V: TRBV19
CDR3: CASSPHPFDPGDSYEQYF
DNA: TGTGCCAGTAGCCCTCACCCCTTCGATCCAGGGGACTCCTACGAGCAGTACTTC

J: TRBJ2-5
size: NA
D: TRBD1
V: TRBV19
CDR3: CASSGTANQETQYF
DNA: TGTGCCAGTAGTGGGACAGCGAATCAAGAGACCCAGTACTTC

J: TRBJ2-5
size: NA
D: TRBD1
V: TRBV25-1
CDR3: CASQSSFPRTGARETQYF
DNA: TGTGCCAGCCAGAGCAGTTTCCCACGGACAGGTGCCCGGGAGACCCAGTACTTC

J: TRBJ2-3
size: NA
D: NA
V: TRBV27
CDR3: CASSFRWASTDTQYF
DNA: TGTGCCAGCAGTTTCCGCTGGGCTAGCACAGATACGCAGTATTTT

J: TRBJ1-2
size: NA
D: NA
V: TRBV5-6
CDR3: CASSFTGPSERGYTF
DNA: TGTGCCAGCAGCTTCACAGGCCCCTCCGAACGCGGCTACACCTTC

J: TRBJ2-4
size: NA
D: NA
V: TRBV25-1
CDR3: CASSESHTAGLAKNIQYF
DNA: TGTGCCAGCAGTGAATCCCACACGGCAGGGCTAGCCAAAAACATTCAGTACTTC

J: TRBJ1-5
size: NA
D: TRBD1
V: TRBV10-3
CDR3: CAISETGESNQPQHF
DNA: TGTGCCATCAGTGAGACAGGGGAGAGCAATCAGCCCCAGCATTTT

J: TRBJ2-7
size: once
D: NA
V: TRBV5-8
CDR3: CASSGDPGMAYEQYF
DNA: TGTGCCAGCAGCGGAGACCCCGGAATGGCTTACGAGCAGTACTTC

J: TRBJ2-5
size: few
D: TRBD1
V: TRBV6-6
CDR3: CASKLDRGWETQYF
DNA: TGTGCCAGCAAACTGGACAGGGGCTGGGAGACCCAGTACTTC

J: TRBJ2-1
size: NA
D: TRBD2
V: TRBV7-9
CDR3: CASSLGGGGYNEQFF
DNA: TGTGCCAGCAGCTTAGGGGGCGGGGGGTACAATGAGCAGTTCTTC

J: TRBJ2-3
size: NA
D: TRBD1
V: TRBV29-1
CDR3: CSVRNRGGTDTQYF
DNA: TGCAGCGTTCGGAACAGGGGGGGCACAGATACGCAGTATTTT

J: TRBJ2-3
size: once
D: TRBD1
V: TRBV27
CDR3: CASSDRGSTDTQYF
DNA: TGTGCCAGCAGTGACAGGGGTAGCACAGATACGCAGTATTTT

J: TRBJ2-7
size: NA
D: NA
V: TRBV11-2
CDR3: CASSLESVEYSDEQYF
DNA: TGTGCCAGCAGCTTAGAGAGTGTAGAGTATAGTGACGAGCAGTACTTC

J: TRBJ2-7
size: NA
D: NA
V: TRBV6-5
CDR3: CASWPGVGDEQYF
DNA: TGTGCCAGCTGGCCGGGAGTCGGCGACGAGCAGTACTTC

J: TRBJ2-7
size: NA
D: NA
V: TRBV6-5
CDR3: CASSDAVYEQYF
DNA: TGTGCCAGCAGTGATGCAGTCTACGAGCAGTACTTC

J: TRBJ2-7
size: NA
D: NA
V: TRBV6-5
CDR3: CASSYGAGIFEQYF
DNA: TGTGCCAGCAGTTATGGGGCAGGTATCTTCGAGCAGTACTTC

J: TRBJ2-7
size: NA
D: NA
V: TRBV10-3
CDR3: CAISDPGVRAQYEQYF
DNA: TGTGCCATCAGTGATCCTGGAGTCAGAGCCCAGTACGAGCAGTACTTC

J: TRBJ2-7
size: once
D: TRBD1
V: TRBV2
CDR3: CASSAPRRGQGRDEQYF
DNA: TGTGCCAGCAGTGCCCCTCGGCGAGGACAGGGTAGGGACGAGCAGTACTTC

J: TRBJ2-7
size: NA
D: TRBD2
V: TRBV10-2
CDR3: CASSTGTSGSYEQYF
DNA: TGCGCCAGCAGCACTGGGACTAGCGGATCCTACGAGCAGTACTTC

J: TRBJ2-1
size: NA
D: TRBD1
V: TRBV6-5
CDR3: CASTKTGGSHNEQFF
DNA: TGTGCCAGCACAAAGACAGGGGGAAGTCACAATGAGCAGTTCTTC

J: TRBJ2-7
size: NA
D: NA
V: TRBV11-1
CDR3: CASSHGVGINEQYF
DNA: TGTGCCAGCAGCCACGGGGTGGGGATCAACGAGCAGTACTTC

J: TRBJ1-2
size: NA
D: TRBD1
V: TRBV27
CDR3: CASSRTGAYRFGYTF
DNA: TGTGCCAGCAGTCGTACAGGGGCGTACCGCTTTGGCTACACCTTC

J: TRBJ1-4
size: NA
D: TRBD1
V: TRBV30
CDR3: CAWSPQGAWEKLFF
DNA: TGTGCCTGGAGTCCTCAGGGGGCTTGGGAAAAACTGTTTTTT

J: TRBJ1-2
size: NA
D: TRBD1
V: TRBV9
CDR3: CASSVRREQGGYTF
DNA: TGTGCCAGCAGCGTCAGAAGGGAACAGGGGGGCTACACCTTC

J: TRBJ2-5
size: NA
D: TRBD2
V: TRBV7-2
CDR3: CASSLRTSGGAETQYF
DNA: TGTGCCAGCAGCCTAAGGACTAGCGGGGGGGCAGAGACCCAGTACTTC

J: TRBJ2-7
size: NA
D: TRBD1
V: TRBV5-6
CDR3: CASSSGTGRGEQYF
DNA: TGTGCCAGCAGCTCGGGGACAGGGAGGGGCGAGCAGTACTTC

J: TRBJ2-2
size: NA
D: TRBD2
V: TRBV9
CDR3: CASSNGLAGGPATGELFF
DNA: TGTGCCAGCAGCAACGGACTAGCGGGGGGGCCGGCCACCGGGGAGCTGTTTTTT

J: TRBJ2-6
size: NA
D: TRBD1
V: TRBV6-1
CDR3: CASSVGTGGAGANVLTF
DNA: TGTGCCAGCAGTGTGGGGACAGGGGGCGCTGGGGCCAACGTCCTGACTTTC

J: TRBJ2-1
size: NA
D: TRBD2
V: TRBV29-1
CDR3: CSSRTSGMGNEQFF
DNA: TGCAGCTCTAGGACTAGCGGGATGGGCAATGAGCAGTTCTTC

J: TRBJ2-7
size: NA
D: TRBD2
V: TRBV29-1
CDR3: CSIGPDGTSGYEQYF
DNA: TGCAGCATTGGACCGGACGGGACTAGCGGGTACGAGCAGTACTTC

J: TRBJ1-2
size: NA
D: TRBD1
V: TRBV14
CDR3: CASSHRGSNGYTF
DNA: TGTGCCAGCAGCCACAGGGGGTCAAATGGCTACACCTTC

J: TRBJ1-1
size: once
D: TRBD1
V: TRBV9
CDR3: CASSATGLNTEAFF
DNA: TGTGCCAGCAGCGCGACAGGGCTGAACACTGAAGCTTTCTTT

J: TRBJ1-5
size: NA
D: NA
V: TRBV21-1
CDR3: CASSKGGDSNQPQHF
DNA: TGTGCCAGCAGCAAAGGGGGAGATAGCAATCAGCCCCAGCATTTT

J: TRBJ1-2
size: few
D: NA
V: TRBV7-3
CDR3: CASSQDNRGGYTF
DNA: TGTGCCAGCAGCCAAGACAATAGGGGCGGCTACACCTTC

J: TRBJ2-7
size: once
D: TRBD2
V: TRBV9
CDR3: CASSGPGGGREQYF
DNA: TGTGCCAGCAGCGGACCCGGGGGGGGGAGAGAGCAGTACTTC

J: TRBJ1-2
size: few
D: TRBD1
V: TRBV9
CDR3: CASSPGTGNGYTF
DNA: TGTGCCAGCAGCCCAGGGACAGGGAACGGCTACACCTTC

J: TRBJ2-2
size: NA
D: NA
V: TRBV6-6
CDR3: CASSPQTGGTGELFF
DNA: TGTGCCAGCAGCCCCCAGACAGGTGGAACCGGGGAGCTGTTTTTT